This entry lists 24 T cell receptor beta chains sequenced from one sample in a study of tumor-infiltrating lymphocytes in localized non-small cell lung cancer. Sequencing was performed with immunoSEQ multiplex PCR; in TCRdb, only in-frame clones are kept and a portion is missing. The sample lists about 5,500 clones; roughly four fifths were seen once. Material for sequencing was lung tumor tissue. The receptors originated from a human donor with non-small cell lung cancer.

This clone turned up a few times. The rearrangement links TRBV6-1 to TRBJ2-5; TRBD1 matches at 7 bases. Germline CDR1 and CDR2: MNHNS and SASEGT. This CDR3 is built from 16 residues. J was trimmed by 4 bases and V by 3 bases; bases with no gene match: 11. The CDR3 DNA sequence: TGTGCCAGCAGTGATATGACAGGGTTAAGGGGAGAGACCCAGTACTTC. Its translation: CASSDMTGLRGETQYF.

As regards this clone: A read error may produce the germline difference seen at one junction end. The chain links TRBV2 to TRBJ1-1, with a weak D call TRBD1 (5 bases). The CDR3 is 14 amino acids. The germline V gene has CDR1 SNHLY and CDR2 FYNNEI. CDR3 sequence (DNA): TGTGCCAGCCTTATTCAGGGAAGGAACAATGAAGCTTTCTTT. It is translated as CASLIQGRNNEAFF. The full variable domain, with the rest looked up from reference TRBV2 and TRBJ1-1, is EPEVTQTPSHQVTQMGQEVILRCVPISNHLYFYWYRQILGQKVEFLVSFYNNEISEKSEIFDDQFSVERPDGSNFTLKIRSTKLEDSAMYFCASLIQGRNNEAFFGQGTRLTVV.

This rearrangement joins TRBV7-9 to TRBJ1-4; the match to TRBD1 covers 7 bases. The ends lost 6 bases at V and 7 bases at J; junction bases unmatched: 11. Germline V gene data show CDR1 as SEHNR and CDR2 as FQNEAQ (reference sequence). The CDR3 sequence is 15 residues long. The CDR3 DNA follows: TGTGCCAGCAGTTTTGCTTGGACAGGCCGTGAAAAACTGTTTTTT. Translating gives CASSFAWTGREKLFF.

This chain joins TRBV28 and TRBJ2-3, with D hard to call. Germline loops: CDR1 MDHEN, CDR2 SYDVKM. The CDR3 consists of 13 residues. V gave up 3 bases and J gave up 8 bases, with 12 bases separating them. The CDR3 loop reads CASSFPLPGTQYF. The DNA of the CDR3 is TGTGCCAGCAGTTTCCCCCTGCCAGGTACGCAGTATTTT.

J is TRBJ2-7 and V is TRBV16; tentatively, D is TRBD1 (6 bases). Per germline, CDR1 KGHSY and CDR2 FQNENV. Trimming left V 4 bases short and J 0 bases short, with 13 bases between. The CDR3 length is 15 residues. The CDR3 sequence is CASSPPGVSSYEQYF. The CDR3 nucleotides are TGTGCCAGCAGCCCTCCAGGGGTTTCCTCCTACGAGCAGTACTTC.

This chain connects TRBV30 to TRBJ1-1; no clear D gene. Germline assignment: CDR1 GTSNPN and CDR2 SVGIG (reference sequence). The CDR3 totals 11 residues. Trimming removed 3 bases at V and 5 bases at J, with 7 bases between. The CDR3 protein is CAWRIRTEAFF. The CDR3 DNA sequence: TGTGCCTGGAGAATCAGGACTGAAGCTTTCTTT.

This chain links TRBV7-8 with TRBJ2-1, with 8 positions matching TRBD2. The germline gives CDR1 SGHVS, CDR2 FQNEAQ. V shed 5 bases and J 0 bases; nucleotides not matched to a gene: 3. This CDR3 contains 15 residues. The CDR3 coding sequence is TGTGCCAGCAGCGAGCGGGAGAGCTCCTACAATGAGCAGTTCTTC. Protein product: CASSERESSYNEQFF. Together with reference TRBV7-8 and TRBJ2-1, the CDR3 gives the full variable domain: GAGVSQSPRYKVAKRGQDVALRCDPISGHVSLFWYQQALGQGPEFLTYFQNEAQLDKSGLPSDRFFAERPEGSVSTLKIQRTQQEDSAVYLCASSERESSYNEQFFGPGTRLTVL.

The CDR3 region has the DNA TGTGCCAGCAGTTTAAGGGCAGGGTATCTCCACGAGCAGTACTTC. As protein: CASSLRAGYLHEQYF. The V gene is TRBV27, the J gene TRBJ2-7; D possibly corresponds to TRBD1 (5 bases). The CDR3 loop spans 15 amino acids. Between the trimmed V and J ends, which lost 2 bases and 5 bases, there was a span of 16 bases. Germline CDR1 is MNHEY and CDR2 is SMNVEV (reference sequence).

The J gene is TRBJ2-7, the V gene TRBV15, with 9 bases fitting TRBD1. The CDR3 contains 17 residues. J lost 1 base, V lost 1 base, and 8 bases had no gene match. Germline loops: CDR1 LNHNV, CDR2 YYDKDF (reference sequence). The CDR3 loop is CATSRAWTGELSYEQYF. The CDR3 region has the DNA TGTGCCACCAGCAGAGCTTGGACAGGGGAACTTTCCTACGAGCAGTACTTC.

The chain recombines TRBV7-2 with TRBJ2-6; a weak D match, TRBD1 (6 bases). V was pared by 0 bases and J by 4 bases, with 22 bases between. From germline, CDR1 is SGHTA and CDR2 FQGNSA. The CDR3 sequence is 20 residues long. CDR3 amino acids: CASSLARGGEGTIGANVLTF. DNA for the CDR3: TGTGCCAGCAGCTTAGCGCGAGGGGGTGAGGGAACGATAGGGGCCAACGTCCTGACTTTC. Full variable domain (missing parts from reference TRBV7-2 and TRBJ2-6): GAGVSQSPSNKVTEKGKDVELRCDPISGHTALYWYRQSLGQGLEFLIYFQGNSAPDKSGLPSDRFSAERTGGSVSTLTIQRTQQEDSAVYLCASSLARGGEGTIGANVLTFGAGSRLTVL.

The chain carries TRBV7-8 and TRBJ2-1; D is possibly TRBD2 (6 bases). Germline CDR1 is SGHVS and CDR2 is FQNEAQ. The ends were cut back, 5 bases at V and 5 bases at J, with 13 bases in the middle. The CDR3 is 14 residues long. CDR3 residues: CASSIRSGDNEQFF. CDR3 nucleotide sequence: TGTGCCAGCAGCATACGGTCGGGGGACAATGAGCAGTTCTTC.

V and J are TRBV6-4 and TRBJ2-2, with 9 bases identical to TRBD1. CDR1 MRHNA and CDR2 SNTAGT come from the germline V gene. V shed 0 bases and J 4 bases; nucleotides not matched to a gene: 9. The CDR3 totals 18 residues. The chain's CDR3 is CASSDSTTGGVSTGELFF. The DNA for the CDR3 is TGTGCCAGCAGTGACTCGACGACAGGGGGTGTGAGCACCGGGGAGCTGTTTTTT.

The rearrangement uses TRBV19 and TRBJ2-3; a possible D gene is TRBD2 (6 bases). The CDR3 is 14 amino acids. The germline V and J ends were trimmed by 3 bases and 4 bases, with 11 bases remaining between them. The germline V gene encodes CDR1 LNHDA and CDR2 SQIVND (reference sequence). The CDR3 region is CASSIGGGADTQYF. CDR3 DNA: TGTGCCAGTAGTATCGGGGGAGGAGCAGATACGCAGTATTTT.

The V gene is TRBV7-2, the J gene TRBJ1-5; TRBD1 is a possible D gene (5 bases). CDR3 length: 14 residues. CDR1 and CDR2 (germline): SGHTA, FQGNSA. The V and J ends lost 3 bases and 1 base respectively, with 7 bases between them. CDR3 protein: CASSFDSSNQPQHF. CDR3 DNA: TGTGCCAGCAGCTTCGACAGCAGCAATCAGCCCCAGCATTTT.

CDR3: CASSQGTSGSWETQYF. The DNA of the CDR3 is TGCGCCAGCAGCCAAGGGACTAGCGGGAGCTGGGAGACCCAGTACTTC. The chain combines TRBV4-1 with TRBJ2-5; 13 bases fit TRBD2. The V gene's germline CDR1 is MGHRA and CDR2 YSYEKL. J gave up 5 bases and V 1 base, and 4 bases lay outside the gene matches. The CDR3 is 16 residues long.

This chain connects TRBV2 to TRBJ1-5; maybe TRBD1 (5 bases). This CDR3 has 14 residues. Between the trimmed V and J ends, which lost 7 bases and 2 bases, there was a span of 12 bases. The germline CDR1 and CDR2 sequences are SNHLY and FYNNEI. The CDR3 sequence: CASTLRGGNQPQHF. Here the CDR3 DNA reads TGTGCCAGCACCTTGCGGGGGGGCAATCAGCCCCAGCATTTT. Supplemented by reference TRBV2 and TRBJ1-5, the full variable domain reads EPEVTQTPSHQVTQMGQEVILRCVPISNHLYFYWYRQILGQKVEFLVSFYNNEISEKSEIFDDQFSVERPDGSNFTLKIRSTKLEDSAMYFCASTLRGGNQPQHFGDGTRLSIL.

The genes are TRBV6-1 and TRBJ1-2, with a weak D call TRBD1 (6 bases). This CDR3 region has 14 residues. CDR1 and CDR2 from the germline V gene are MNHNS and SASEGT. Deletions cut 6 bases from V and 6 bases from J, with 17 bases between. Here the CDR3 DNA reads TGTGCCAGCAGGACGGGAGGGGGGAAAAATGGCTACACCTTC. Amino acid sequence: CASRTGGGKNGYTF.

The rearrangement links TRBV20-1 to TRBJ2-7; no clear D gene. Germline CDR1 is DFQATT and CDR2 is SNEGSKA (reference sequence). There are 11 residues in the CDR3. The V gene lost 6 bases and the J gene lost 1 base, with 7 bases spanning the gap. The chain's CDR3 is CSAVRSYEQYF. The CDR3 DNA is TGCAGTGCCGTAAGATCCTACGAGCAGTACTTC.

V is TRBV5-1 and J is TRBJ2-7; D possibly matches TRBD1 or TRBD2 (6 bases each). Germline CDR1 and CDR2: SGHRS and YFSETQ. This CDR3 is 15 amino acids long. The ends were cut back, 0 bases at V and 3 bases at J, with 13 bases in the middle. CDR3 nucleotide sequence: TGCGCCAGCAGCTTGGGCGGGGACAAGGACTACGAGCAGTACTTC. Protein product: CASSLGGDKDYEQYF.

This chain uses TRBV18 with TRBJ1-4; no reliable D call. CDR1 and CDR2 from the germline V gene are KGHSH and LQKENI. The CDR3 length is 14 residues. Deletions cut 2 bases from V and 4 bases from J, with 8 bases between. CDR3 sequence reads: CASSPNWDNEKLFF. The CDR3 bases are TGTGCCAGCTCACCAAACTGGGATAATGAAAAACTGTTTTTT.

This sequence joins TRBV5-1 and TRBJ1-1; 10 bases match TRBD1. From germline, CDR1 is SGHRS and CDR2 YFSETQ. The CDR3 is made up of 14 amino acids. J was trimmed by 6 bases and V by 5 bases; bases with no gene match: 7. CDR3 in amino acids: CASRVDRGLSEAFF. DNA of the CDR3: TGCGCCAGCAGGGTTGACAGGGGGCTTTCTGAAGCTTTCTTT.

The CDR3 here is CASSKGPQETQYF. The CDR3 DNA sequence: TGTGCCAGCAGCAAGGGACCTCAAGAGACCCAGTACTTC. The chain couples TRBV9 to TRBJ2-5; D is perhaps TRBD1 or TRBD2 (5 bases each). CDR1 SGDLS and CDR2 YYNGEE come from the germline V gene. The V end was cut by 4 bases, the J end by 2 bases, with 9 bases between. The CDR3 sequence is 13 residues long.

The CDR3, as DNA: TGCAGCGTCAAATCGGGGGCAGATACGCAGTATTTT. Its protein product is CSVKSGADTQYF. The J gene is TRBJ2-3, the V gene TRBV29-1; tentative D call: TRBD2 (6 bases). The germline V and J ends were trimmed by 6 bases and 4 bases, with 11 bases remaining between them. This CDR3 is 12 amino acids long. Germline CDR1 SQVTM, CDR2 ANQGSEA.

The chain joins TRBV28 to TRBJ1-2; D not certain. The germline V gene has CDR1 MDHEN and CDR2 SYDVKM. This CDR3 is built from 13 residues. The V end lost 8 bases, the J end lost 1 base, and 11 bases lay between the germline ends. CDR3 in DNA: TGTGCCAGCCAGAATCTCGATAACTATGGCTACACCTTC. This codes for CASQNLDNYGYTF.